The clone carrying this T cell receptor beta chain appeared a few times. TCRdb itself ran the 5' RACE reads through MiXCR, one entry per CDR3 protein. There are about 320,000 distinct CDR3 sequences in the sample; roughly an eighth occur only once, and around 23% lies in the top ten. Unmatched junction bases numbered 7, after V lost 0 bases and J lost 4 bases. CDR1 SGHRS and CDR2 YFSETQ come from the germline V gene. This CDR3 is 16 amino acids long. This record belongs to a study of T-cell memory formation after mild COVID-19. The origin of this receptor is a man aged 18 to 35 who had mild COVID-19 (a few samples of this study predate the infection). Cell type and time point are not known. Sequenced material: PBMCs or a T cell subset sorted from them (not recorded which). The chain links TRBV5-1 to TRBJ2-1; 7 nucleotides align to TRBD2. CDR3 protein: CASSLVVSGPYNEQFF. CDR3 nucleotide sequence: TGCGCCAGCAGCTTGGTGGTTAGCGGGCCTTACAATGAGCAGTTCTTC.